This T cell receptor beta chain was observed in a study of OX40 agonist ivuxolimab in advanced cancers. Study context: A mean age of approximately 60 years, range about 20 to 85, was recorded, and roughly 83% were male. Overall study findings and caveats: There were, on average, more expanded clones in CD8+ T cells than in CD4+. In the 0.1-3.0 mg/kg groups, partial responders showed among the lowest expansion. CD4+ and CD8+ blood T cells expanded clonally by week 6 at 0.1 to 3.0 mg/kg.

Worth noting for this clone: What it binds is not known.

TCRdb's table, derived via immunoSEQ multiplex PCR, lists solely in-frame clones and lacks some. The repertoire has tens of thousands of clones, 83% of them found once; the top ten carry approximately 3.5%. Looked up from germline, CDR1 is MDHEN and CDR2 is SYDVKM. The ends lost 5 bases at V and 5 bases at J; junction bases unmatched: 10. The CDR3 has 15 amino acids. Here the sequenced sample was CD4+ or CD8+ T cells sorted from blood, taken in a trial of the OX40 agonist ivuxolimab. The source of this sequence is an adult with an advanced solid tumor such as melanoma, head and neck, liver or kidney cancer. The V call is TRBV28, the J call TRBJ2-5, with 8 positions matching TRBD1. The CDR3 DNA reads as TGTGCCAGCAGTATAGGACAGGGACGGTGGGAGACCCAGTACTTC. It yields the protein CASSIGQGRWETQYF. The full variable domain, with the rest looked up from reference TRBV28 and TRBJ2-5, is DVKVTQSSRYLVKRTGEKVFLECVQDMDHENMFWYRQDPGLGLRLIYFSYDVKMKEKGDIPEGYSVSREKKERFSLILESASTNQTSMYLCASSIGQGRWETQYFGPGTRLLVL.